This paragraph covers one T cell receptor beta chain sequence. It has no known antigen specificity. Base qualities are not at hand, and no much larger clone is one base apart. The CDR3 spans 15 residues, from the cysteine through the phenylalanine. The only DNA kept is the CDR3, 45 bases in frame from the first base. V gives up 4 bases and J gives up 5 bases, and the segment between their germline ends measures 14 bases. Per the germline V gene, SGHTA is the CDR1 and FQGNSA is the CDR2. This record comes from a study of blood T cell repertoires in COVID-19 (dated by TCRdb to the early 2020s). Background on the whole study: Samples from collaborators originated in the United States, Italy and Spain and spanned both the acute and convalescent phases of COVID-19. Nearly every sample came with metadata listing a de-identified subject ID, COVID-19 status, age in years and sex. The repertoires were released in a freely available public database intended as a resource for research on the immune response to SARS-CoV-2. The material from the prospective study consisted of cDNA or gDNA derived from T cells, B-cell-depleted T cells, or PBMCs. Where HLA class I and class II types were available, the types were taken from metadata supplied by the sample provider, not from assay-based typing. Samples were obtained from the ongoing ImmuneRACE study (first 160 participants) and from approximately 1,200 subjects provided by 6 global collaborators. Deeply sampled blood TCRbeta repertoires from subjects exposed to, actively infected with, or recovered from COVID-19 were included in the dataset.

TCRbeta CDR3 regions were amplified from genomic DNA by means of the immunoSEQ Assay, a bias-controlled multiplex PCR. As for how the authors treated the data: Nucleated cell counts per sample were estimated from amplification of reference gene primers within the assay. To quantify the absolute abundance of each unique TCRbeta CDR3 rearrangement, sequence reads were collapsed and filtered. For each sample, productive Simpson clonality was calculated as the square root of Simpson's diversity index across productive rearrangements. This is the immuneACCESS table as TCRdb keeps it, with only in-frame sequences that have V and J called. A part of the clones is gone; compared with another copy, unresolved V genes explain less than half, and the rest is unexplained. V and J calls and clone size are those listed in that table; D and trimming were worked out from the DNA. Here the sample has tens of thousands of clones; about 91% occur a single time. The top ten clonotypes cover 4.5% to 7% of the sample.

Each collaborating institution followed its own protocols to collect whole blood in K2EDTA tubes. For TCRbeta analysis, collaborator samples were shipped as frozen whole blood, as isolated PBMCs, or as DNA extracted from either sample type. Overall study outcomes, separate from this receptor: The amount of clinical and demographic metadata varied by source and participant and was provided uncurated.

This sequence uses TRBV7-2 and TRBJ2-2; TRBD1 is perhaps the D gene, given 5 matching bases. This clonotype was sampled from an elderly woman with acute or convalescent COVID-19. The sequenced material came from peripheral blood. DNA sequence: TGTGCCAGCAGCTCTCGGGCAGGGATGACCGGGGAGCTGTTTTTT. Its coded protein is CASSSRAGMTGELFF.